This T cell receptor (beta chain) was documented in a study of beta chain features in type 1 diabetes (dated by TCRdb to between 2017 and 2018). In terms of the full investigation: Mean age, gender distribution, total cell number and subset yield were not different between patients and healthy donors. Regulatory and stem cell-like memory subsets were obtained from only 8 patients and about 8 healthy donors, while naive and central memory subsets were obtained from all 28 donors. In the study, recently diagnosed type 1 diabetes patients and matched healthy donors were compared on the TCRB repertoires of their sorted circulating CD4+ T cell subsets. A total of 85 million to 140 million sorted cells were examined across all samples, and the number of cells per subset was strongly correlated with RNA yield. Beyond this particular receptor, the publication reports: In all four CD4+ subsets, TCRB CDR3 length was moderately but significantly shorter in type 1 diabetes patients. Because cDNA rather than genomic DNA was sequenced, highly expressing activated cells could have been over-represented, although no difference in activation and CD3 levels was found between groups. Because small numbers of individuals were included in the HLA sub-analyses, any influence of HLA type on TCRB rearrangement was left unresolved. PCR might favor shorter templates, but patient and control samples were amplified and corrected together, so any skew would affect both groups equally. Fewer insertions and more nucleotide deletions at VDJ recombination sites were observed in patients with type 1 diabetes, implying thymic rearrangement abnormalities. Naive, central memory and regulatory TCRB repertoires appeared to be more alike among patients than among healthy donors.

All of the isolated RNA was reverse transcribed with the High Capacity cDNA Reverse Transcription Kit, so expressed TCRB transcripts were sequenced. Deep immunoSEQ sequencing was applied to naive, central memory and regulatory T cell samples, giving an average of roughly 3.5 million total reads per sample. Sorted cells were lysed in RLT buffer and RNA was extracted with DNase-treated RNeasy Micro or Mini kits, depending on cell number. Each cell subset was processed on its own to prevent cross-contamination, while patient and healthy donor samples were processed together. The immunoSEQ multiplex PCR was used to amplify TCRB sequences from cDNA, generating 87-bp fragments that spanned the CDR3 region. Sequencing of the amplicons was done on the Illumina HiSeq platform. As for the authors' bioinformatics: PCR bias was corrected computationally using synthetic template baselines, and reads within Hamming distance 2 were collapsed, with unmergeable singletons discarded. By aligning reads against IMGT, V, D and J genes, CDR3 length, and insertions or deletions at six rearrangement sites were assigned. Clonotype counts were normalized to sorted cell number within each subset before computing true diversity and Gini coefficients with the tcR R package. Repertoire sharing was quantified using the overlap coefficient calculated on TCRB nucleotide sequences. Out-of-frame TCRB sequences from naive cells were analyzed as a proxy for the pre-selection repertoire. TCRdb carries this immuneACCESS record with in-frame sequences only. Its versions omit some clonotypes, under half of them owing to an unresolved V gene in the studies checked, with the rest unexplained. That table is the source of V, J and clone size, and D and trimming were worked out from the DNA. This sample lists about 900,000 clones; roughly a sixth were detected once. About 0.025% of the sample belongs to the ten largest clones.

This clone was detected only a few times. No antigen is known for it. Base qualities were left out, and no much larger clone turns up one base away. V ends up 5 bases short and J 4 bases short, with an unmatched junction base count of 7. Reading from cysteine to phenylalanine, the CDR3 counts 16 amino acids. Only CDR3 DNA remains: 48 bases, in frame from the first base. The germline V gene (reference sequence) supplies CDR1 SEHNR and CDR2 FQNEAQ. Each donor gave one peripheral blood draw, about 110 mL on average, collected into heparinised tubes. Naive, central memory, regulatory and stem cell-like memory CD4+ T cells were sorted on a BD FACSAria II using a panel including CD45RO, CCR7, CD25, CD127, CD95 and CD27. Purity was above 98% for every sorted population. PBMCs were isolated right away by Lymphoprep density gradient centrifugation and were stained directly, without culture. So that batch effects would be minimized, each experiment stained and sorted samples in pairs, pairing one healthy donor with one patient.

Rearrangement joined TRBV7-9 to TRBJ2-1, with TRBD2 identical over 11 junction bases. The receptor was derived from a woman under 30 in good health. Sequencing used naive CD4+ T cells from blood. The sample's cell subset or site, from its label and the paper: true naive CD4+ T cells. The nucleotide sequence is TGTGCCAGCAGCCCGAAGGGACTAGCGGCATACAATGAGCAGTTCTTC. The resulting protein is CASSPKGLAAYNEQFF.